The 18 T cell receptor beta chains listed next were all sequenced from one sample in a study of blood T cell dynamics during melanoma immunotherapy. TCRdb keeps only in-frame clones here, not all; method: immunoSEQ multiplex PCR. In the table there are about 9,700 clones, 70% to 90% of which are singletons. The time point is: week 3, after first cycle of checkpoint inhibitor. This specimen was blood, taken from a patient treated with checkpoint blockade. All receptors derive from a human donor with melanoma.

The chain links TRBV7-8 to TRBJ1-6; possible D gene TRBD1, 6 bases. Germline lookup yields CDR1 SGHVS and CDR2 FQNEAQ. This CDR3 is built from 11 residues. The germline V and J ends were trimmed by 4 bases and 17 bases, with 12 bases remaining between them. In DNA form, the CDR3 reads TGTGCCAGCAGCTCCGGACAGATAGTCCACTTT. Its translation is CASSSGQIVHF.

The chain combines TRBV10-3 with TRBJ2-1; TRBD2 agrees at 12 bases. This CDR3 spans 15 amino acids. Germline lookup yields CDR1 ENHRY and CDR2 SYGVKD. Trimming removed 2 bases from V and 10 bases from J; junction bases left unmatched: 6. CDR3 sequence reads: CAISEGLAGLGEQFF. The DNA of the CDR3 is TGTGCCATCAGTGAGGGACTAGCGGGGCTTGGGGAGCAGTTCTTC.

The CDR3 protein is CASRVASTDTQYF. The CDR3, as DNA: TGCGCCAGCAGGGTGGCCAGCACAGATACGCAGTATTTT. This sequence joins TRBV10-2 and TRBJ2-3; no clear D gene. Germline-derived CDR1 and CDR2 are WSHSY and SAAADI. The CDR3 consists of 13 residues. V lost 6 bases, J lost 0 bases, and 7 bases lay in between.

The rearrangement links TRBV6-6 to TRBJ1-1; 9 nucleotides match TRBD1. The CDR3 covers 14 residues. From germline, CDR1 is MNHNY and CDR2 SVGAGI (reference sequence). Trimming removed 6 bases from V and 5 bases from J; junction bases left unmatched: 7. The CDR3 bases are TGTGCCAGCAGCTGGGACAGGGTTCTTACTGAAGCTTTCTTT. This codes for CASSWDRVLTEAFF.

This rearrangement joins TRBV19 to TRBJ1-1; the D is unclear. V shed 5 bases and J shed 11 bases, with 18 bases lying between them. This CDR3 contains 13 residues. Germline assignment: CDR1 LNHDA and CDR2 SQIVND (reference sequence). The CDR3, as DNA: TGTGCCAGTAGTCCCTGGACCCACATTGCGGCTTTCTTT. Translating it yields CASSPWTHIAAFF.

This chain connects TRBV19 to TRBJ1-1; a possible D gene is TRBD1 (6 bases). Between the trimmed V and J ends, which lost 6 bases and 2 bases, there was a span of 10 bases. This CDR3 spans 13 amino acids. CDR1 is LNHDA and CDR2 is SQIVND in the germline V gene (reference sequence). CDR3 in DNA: TGTGCCAGTAGGAGGGGGGCAAACACTGAAGCTTTCTTT. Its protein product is CASRRGANTEAFF.

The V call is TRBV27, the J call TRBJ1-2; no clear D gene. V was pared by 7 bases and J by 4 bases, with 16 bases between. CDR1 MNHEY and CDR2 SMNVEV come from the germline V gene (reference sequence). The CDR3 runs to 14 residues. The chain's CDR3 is CASTLRGYGYGYTF. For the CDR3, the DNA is TGTGCCAGCACCTTACGAGGTTACGGCTATGGCTACACCTTC.

The CDR3 sequence is CASSLTGNTEAFF. As DNA, the CDR3 is TGTGCCAGCAGCTTAACAGGGAACACTGAAGCTTTCTTT. This chain connects TRBV7-9 to TRBJ1-1; D is possibly TRBD1 (5 bases). Trimming stripped 2 bases from V and 1 base from J, with 5 bases between. The CDR3 contains 13 residues. Germline V gene data show CDR1 as SEHNR and CDR2 as FQNEAQ (reference sequence).

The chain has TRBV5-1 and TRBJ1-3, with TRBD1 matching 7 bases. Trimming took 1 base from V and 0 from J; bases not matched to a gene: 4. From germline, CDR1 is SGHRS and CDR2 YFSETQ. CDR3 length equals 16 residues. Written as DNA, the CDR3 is TGCGCCAGCAGCTTGCAGACAGGGAGCTCTGGAAACACCATATATTTT. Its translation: CASSLQTGSSGNTIYF.

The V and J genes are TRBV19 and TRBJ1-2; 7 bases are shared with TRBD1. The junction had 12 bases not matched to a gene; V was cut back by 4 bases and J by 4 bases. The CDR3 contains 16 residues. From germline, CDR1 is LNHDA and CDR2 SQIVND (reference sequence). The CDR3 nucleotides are TGTGCCAGTAGTAGGCTACGACAGGGAAGGGGCTATGGCTACACCTTC. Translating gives CASSRLRQGRGYGYTF. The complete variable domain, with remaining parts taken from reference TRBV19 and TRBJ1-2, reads DGGITQSPKYLFRKEGQNVTLSCEQNLNHDAMYWYRQDPGQGLRLIYYSQIVNDFQKGDIAEGYSVSREKKESFPLTVTSAQKNPTAFYLCASSRLRQGRGYGYTFGSGTRLTVV.

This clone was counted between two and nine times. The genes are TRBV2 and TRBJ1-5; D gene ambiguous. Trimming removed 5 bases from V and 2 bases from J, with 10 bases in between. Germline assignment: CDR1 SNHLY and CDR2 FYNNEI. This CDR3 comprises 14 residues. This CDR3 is CASSLGVGNQPQHF. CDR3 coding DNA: TGTGCCAGCAGTCTCGGCGTCGGCAATCAGCCCCAGCATTTT.

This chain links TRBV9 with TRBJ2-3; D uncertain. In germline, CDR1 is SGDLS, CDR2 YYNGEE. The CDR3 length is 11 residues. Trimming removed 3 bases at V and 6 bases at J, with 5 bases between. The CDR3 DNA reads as TGTGCCAGCAGCGCCGCGGATACGCAGTATTTT. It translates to CASSAADTQYF.

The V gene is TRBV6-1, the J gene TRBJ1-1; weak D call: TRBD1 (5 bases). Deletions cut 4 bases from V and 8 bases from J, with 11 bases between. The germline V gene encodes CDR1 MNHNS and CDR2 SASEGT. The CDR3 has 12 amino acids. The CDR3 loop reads CASSVRRDEAFF. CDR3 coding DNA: TGTGCCAGCAGTGTACGCCGGGACGAAGCTTTCTTT.

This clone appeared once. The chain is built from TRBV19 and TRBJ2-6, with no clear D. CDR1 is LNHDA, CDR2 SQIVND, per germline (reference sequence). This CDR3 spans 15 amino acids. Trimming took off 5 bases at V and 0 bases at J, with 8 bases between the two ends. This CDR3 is CASSVASSGANVLTF. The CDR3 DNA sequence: TGTGCCAGTAGTGTAGCAAGCTCTGGGGCCAACGTCCTGACTTTC.

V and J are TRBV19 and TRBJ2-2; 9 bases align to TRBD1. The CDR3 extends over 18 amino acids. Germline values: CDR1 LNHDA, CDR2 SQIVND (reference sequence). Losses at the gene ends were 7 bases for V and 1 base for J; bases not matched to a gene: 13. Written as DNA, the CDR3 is TGTGCCAGTACCAGTCCCGGGACAGGGAACGGGAACACCGGGGAGCTGTTTTTT. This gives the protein CASTSPGTGNGNTGELFF. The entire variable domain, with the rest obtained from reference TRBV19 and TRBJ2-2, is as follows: DGGITQSPKYLFRKEGQNVTLSCEQNLNHDAMYWYRQDPGQGLRLIYYSQIVNDFQKGDIAEGYSVSREKKESFPLTVTSAQKNPTAFYLCASTSPGTGNGNTGELFFGEGSRLTVL.

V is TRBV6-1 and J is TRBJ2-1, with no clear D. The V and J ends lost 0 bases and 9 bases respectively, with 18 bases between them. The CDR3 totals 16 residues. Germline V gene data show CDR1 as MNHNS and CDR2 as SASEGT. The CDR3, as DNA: TGTGCCAGCAGTGAAGCGTTCGTTCATCCTTGGGGTGAGCAGTTCTTC. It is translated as CASSEAFVHPWGEQFF.

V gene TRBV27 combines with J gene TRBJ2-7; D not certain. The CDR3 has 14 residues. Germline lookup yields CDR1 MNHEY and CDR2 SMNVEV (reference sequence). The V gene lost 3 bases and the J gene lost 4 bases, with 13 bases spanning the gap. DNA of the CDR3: TGTGCCAGCAGTTTTACTCGAGGCATATACGAGCAGTACTTC. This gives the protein CASSFTRGIYEQYF.

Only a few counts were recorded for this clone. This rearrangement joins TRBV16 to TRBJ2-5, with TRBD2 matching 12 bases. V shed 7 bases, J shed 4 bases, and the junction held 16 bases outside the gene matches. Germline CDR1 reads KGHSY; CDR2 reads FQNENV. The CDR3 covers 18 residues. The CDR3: CASTRNVTSGSLRETQYF. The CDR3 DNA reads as TGTGCCAGCACCCGTAACGTGACTAGCGGGAGTTTACGAGAGACCCAGTACTTC. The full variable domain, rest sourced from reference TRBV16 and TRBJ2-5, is GEEVAQTPKHLVRGEGQKAKLYCAPIKGHSYVFWYQQVLKNEFKFLISFQNENVFDETGMPKERFSAKCLPNSPCSLEIQATKLEDSAVYFCASTRNVTSGSLRETQYFGPGTRLLVL.